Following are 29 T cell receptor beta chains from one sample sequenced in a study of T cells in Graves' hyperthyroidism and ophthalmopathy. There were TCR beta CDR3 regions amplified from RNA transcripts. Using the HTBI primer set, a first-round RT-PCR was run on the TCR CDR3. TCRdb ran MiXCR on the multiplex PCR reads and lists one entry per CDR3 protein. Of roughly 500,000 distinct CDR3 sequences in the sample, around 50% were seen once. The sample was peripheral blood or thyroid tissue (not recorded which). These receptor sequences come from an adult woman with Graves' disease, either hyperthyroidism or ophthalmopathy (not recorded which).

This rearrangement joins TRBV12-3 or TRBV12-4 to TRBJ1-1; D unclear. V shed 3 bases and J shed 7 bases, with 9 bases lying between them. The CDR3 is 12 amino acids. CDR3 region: CASSLEFSEAFF. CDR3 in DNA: TGTGCCAGCAGTTTGGAGTTCAGTGAAGCTTTCTTT.

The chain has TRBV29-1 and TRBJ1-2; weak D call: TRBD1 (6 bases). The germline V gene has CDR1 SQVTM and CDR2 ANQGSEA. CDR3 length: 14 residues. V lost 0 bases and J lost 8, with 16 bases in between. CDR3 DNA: TGCAGCGTTGAAGAATTGGCAGGGGTAGGAGGCTACACCTTC. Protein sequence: CSVEELAGVGGYTF.

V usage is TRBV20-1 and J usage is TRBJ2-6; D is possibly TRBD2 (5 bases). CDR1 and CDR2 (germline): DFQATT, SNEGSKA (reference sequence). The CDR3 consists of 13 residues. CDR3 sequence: CSPLVSGANVLTF. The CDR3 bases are TGCAGCCCACTAGTGTCAGGGGCCAACGTCCTGACTTTC.

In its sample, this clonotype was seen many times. CDR3 in DNA: TGTGCCAGCAGCTTAAAAGGGGACTCCGAGCAGTACTTC. As protein: CASSLKGDSEQYF. The gene calls are TRBV7-2 and TRBJ2-7, with D possibly matching TRBD2 (6 bases). The germline V and J ends were trimmed by 2 bases and 6 bases, with 11 bases remaining between them. CDR1 is SGHTA, CDR2 FQGNSA, per germline. CDR3 length: 13 residues.

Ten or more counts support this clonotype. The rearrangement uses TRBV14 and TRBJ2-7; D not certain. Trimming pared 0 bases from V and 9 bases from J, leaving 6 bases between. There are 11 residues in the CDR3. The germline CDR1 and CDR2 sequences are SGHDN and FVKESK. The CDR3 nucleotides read TGTGCCAGCAGCCAAGAGAAAACGCAGTACTTC. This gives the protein CASSQEKTQYF.

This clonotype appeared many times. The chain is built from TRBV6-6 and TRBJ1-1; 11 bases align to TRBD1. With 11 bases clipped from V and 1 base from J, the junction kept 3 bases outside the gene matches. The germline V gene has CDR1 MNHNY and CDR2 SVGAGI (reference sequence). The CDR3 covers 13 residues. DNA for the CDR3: TGTGCCGGCGGACAGGGGGCGAACACTGAAGCTTTCTTT. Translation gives CAGGQGANTEAFF.

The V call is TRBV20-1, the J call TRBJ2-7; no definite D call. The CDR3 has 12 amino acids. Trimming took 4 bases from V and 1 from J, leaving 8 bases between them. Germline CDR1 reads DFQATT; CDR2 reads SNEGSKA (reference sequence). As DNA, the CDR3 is TGCAGTGCTATCCCAGTGTCCTACGAGCAGTACTTC. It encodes CSAIPVSYEQYF.

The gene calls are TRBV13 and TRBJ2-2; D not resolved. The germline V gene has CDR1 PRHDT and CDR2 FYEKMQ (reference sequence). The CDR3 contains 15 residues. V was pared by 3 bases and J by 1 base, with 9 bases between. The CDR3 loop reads CASSFSTLNTGELFF. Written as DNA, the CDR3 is TGTGCCAGCAGCTTCTCGACACTGAACACCGGGGAGCTGTTTTTT.

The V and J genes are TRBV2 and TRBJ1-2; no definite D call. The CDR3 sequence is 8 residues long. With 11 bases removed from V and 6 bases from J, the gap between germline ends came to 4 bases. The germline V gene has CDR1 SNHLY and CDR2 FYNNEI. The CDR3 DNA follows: TGTGCCCATCATGGCTACACCTTC. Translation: CAHHGYTF.

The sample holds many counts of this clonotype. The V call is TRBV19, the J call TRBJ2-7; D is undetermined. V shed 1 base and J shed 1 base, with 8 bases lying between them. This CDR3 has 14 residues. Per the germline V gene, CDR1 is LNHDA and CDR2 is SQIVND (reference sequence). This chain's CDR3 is CASSIGRSSYEQYF. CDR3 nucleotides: TGTGCCAGTAGTATAGGCAGGTCATCCTACGAGCAGTACTTC.

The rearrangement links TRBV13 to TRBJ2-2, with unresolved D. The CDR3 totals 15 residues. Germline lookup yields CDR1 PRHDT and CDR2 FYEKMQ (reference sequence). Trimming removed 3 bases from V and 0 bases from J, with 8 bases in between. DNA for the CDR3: TGTGCCAGCAGCTTCGTAGGGTCGAACACCGGGGAGCTGTTTTTT. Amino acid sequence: CASSFVGSNTGELFF.

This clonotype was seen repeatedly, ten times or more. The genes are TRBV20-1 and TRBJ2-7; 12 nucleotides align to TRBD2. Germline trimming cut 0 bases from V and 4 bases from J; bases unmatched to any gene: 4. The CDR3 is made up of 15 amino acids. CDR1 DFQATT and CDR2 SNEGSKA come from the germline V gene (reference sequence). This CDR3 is CSARDLAGGPYEQYF. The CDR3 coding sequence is TGCAGTGCTAGAGATCTAGCGGGAGGGCCTTACGAGCAGTACTTC.

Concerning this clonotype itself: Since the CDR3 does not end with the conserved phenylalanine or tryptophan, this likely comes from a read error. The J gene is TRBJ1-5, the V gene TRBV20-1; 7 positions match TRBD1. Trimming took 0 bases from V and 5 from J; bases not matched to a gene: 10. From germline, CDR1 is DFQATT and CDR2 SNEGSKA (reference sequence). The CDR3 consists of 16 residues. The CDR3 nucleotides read TGCAGTGCTAGAGATCTCGGTGCAGGGGGACATCAGCCCCAGCATGGT. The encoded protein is CSARDLGAGGHQPQHG.

In nucleotides, the CDR3 is TGTGCCAGCAGTGAAGAGACGACTAACTATGGCTACACCTTC. Amino acids: CASSEETTNYGYTF. The chain recombines TRBV2 with TRBJ1-2; D is unclear. CDR1 and CDR2 (germline): SNHLY, FYNNEI. This CDR3 spans 14 amino acids. Trimming took 1 base from V and 0 from J, leaving 6 bases between them.

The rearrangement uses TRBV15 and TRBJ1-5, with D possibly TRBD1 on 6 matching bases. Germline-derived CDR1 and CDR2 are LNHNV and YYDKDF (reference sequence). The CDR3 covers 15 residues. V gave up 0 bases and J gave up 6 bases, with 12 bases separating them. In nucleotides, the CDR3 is TGTGCCACCAGCAGAGATCGACAGACAGGTCAGCCCCAGCATTTT. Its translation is CATSRDRQTGQPQHF.

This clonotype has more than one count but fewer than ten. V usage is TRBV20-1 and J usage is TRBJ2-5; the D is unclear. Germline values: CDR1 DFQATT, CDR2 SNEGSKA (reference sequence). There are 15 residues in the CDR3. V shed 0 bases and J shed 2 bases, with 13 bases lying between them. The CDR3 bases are TGCAGTGCTAGAGATCTCAACCAGGATCAAGAGACCCAGTACTTC. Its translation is CSARDLNQDQETQYF.

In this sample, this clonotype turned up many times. In DNA, the CDR3 is TGTGCCAGCAGAAAGGGGACCGGGGAGCTGTTTTTT. Translated: CASRKGTGELFF. The V call is TRBV9, the J call TRBJ2-2, with D possibly being TRBD1 (5 bases). V lost 5 bases and J 5 bases, leaving 7 bases between the germline ends. This CDR3 region has 12 residues. The germline CDR1 and CDR2 sequences are SGDLS and YYNGEE.

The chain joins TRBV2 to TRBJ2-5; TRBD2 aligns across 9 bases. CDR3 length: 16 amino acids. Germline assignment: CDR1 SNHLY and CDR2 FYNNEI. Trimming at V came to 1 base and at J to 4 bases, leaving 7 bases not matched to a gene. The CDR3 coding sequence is TGTGCCAGCAGTGAAGACGGCGGGAGGGTCATAGAGACCCAGTACTTC. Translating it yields CASSEDGGRVIETQYF.

The CDR3 spells CASSPTGASTEAFF. In nucleotides, the CDR3 is TGTGCCAGCAGTCCGACAGGTGCTTCGACTGAAGCTTTCTTT. The V gene is TRBV28, the J gene TRBJ1-1; D perhaps matches TRBD1 (6 bases). V gave up 5 bases and J gave up 5 bases, with 15 bases separating them. The CDR3 sequence is 14 residues long. CDR1 and CDR2 (germline): MDHEN, SYDVKM.

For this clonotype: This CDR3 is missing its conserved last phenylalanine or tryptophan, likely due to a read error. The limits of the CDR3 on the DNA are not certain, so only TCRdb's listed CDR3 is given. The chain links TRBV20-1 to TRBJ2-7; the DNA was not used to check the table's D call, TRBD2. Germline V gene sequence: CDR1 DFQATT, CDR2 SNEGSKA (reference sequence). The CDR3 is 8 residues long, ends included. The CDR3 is CSARDAGK.

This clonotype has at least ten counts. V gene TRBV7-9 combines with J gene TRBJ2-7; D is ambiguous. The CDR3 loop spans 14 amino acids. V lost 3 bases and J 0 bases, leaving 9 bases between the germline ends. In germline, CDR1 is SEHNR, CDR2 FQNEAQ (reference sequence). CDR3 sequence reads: CASSLDASSYEQYF. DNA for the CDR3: TGTGCCAGCAGCTTGGACGCGAGCTCCTACGAGCAGTACTTC.

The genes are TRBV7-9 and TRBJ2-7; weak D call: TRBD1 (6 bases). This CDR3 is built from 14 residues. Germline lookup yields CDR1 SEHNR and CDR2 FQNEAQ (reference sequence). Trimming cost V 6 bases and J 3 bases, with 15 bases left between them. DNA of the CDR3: TGTGCCAGCAGACCGGGACACCCAAACTACGAGCAGTACTTC. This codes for CASRPGHPNYEQYF.

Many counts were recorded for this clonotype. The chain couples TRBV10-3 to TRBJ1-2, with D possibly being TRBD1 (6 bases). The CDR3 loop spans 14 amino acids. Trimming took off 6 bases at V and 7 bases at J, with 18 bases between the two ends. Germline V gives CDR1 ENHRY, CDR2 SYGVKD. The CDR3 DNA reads TGTGCCATCAGGGCAGGGGAGCCTATAGTTGGCTACACCTTC. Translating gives CAIRAGEPIVGYTF.

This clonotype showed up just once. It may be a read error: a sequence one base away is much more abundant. The CDR3 nucleotides are TGTGCCAGCAGGGGGGTAGGGCCCCAAGAGACCCAGTACTTC. As protein: CASRGVGPQETQYF. This sequence joins TRBV6-2 or TRBV6-3 and TRBJ2-5; D tentatively fits TRBD1 or TRBD2 (5 bases each). Trimming left V 6 bases short and J 1 base short, with 12 bases between. The CDR3 spans 14 residues. The V gene's germline CDR1 is MNHEY and CDR2 SVGEGT.

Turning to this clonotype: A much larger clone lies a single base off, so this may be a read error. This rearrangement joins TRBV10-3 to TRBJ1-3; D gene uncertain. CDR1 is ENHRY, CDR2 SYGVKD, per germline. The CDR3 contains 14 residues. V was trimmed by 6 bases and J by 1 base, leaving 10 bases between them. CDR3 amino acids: CAIRPRVSGNTIYF. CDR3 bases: TGTGCCATCAGACCTCGGGTATCTGGAAACACCATATATTTT.

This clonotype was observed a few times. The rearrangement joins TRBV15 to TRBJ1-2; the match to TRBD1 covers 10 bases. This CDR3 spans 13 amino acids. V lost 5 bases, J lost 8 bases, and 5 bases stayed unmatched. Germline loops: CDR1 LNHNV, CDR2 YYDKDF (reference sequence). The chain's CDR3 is CATSRDRGGGYTF. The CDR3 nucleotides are TGTGCCACCAGCCGGGACAGGGGCGGAGGCTACACCTTC.

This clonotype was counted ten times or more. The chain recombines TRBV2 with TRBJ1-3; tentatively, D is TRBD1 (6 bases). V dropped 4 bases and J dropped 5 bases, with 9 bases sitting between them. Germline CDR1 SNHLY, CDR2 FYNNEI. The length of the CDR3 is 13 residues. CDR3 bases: TGTGCCAGCAGTGGGGGACAACGAAACACCATATATTTT. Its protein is CASSGGQRNTIYF.

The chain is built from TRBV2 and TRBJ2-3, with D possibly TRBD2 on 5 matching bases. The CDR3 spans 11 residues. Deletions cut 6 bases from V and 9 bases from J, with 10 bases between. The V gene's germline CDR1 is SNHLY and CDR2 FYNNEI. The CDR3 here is CASRSEGTQYF. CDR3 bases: TGTGCCAGCAGATCCGAGGGAACGCAGTATTTT. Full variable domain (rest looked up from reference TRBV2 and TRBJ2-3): EPEVTQTPSHQVTQMGQEVILRCVPISNHLYFYWYRQILGQKVEFLVSFYNNEISEKSEIFDDQFSVERPDGSNFTLKIRSTKLEDSAMYFCASRSEGTQYFGPGTRLTVL.

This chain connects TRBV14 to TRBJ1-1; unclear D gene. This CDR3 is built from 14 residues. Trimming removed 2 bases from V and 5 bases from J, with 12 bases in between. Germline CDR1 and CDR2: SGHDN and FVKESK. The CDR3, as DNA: TGTGCCAGCAGCCAACGGGGTAGAGGGACTGAAGCTTTCTTT. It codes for CASSQRGRGTEAFF.